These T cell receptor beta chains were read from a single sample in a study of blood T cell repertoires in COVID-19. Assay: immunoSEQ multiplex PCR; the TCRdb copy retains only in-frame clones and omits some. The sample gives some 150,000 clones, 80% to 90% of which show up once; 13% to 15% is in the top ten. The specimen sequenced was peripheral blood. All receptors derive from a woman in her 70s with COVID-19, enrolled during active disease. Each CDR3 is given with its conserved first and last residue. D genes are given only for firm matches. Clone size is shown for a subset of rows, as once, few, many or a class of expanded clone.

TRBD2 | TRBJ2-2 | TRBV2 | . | CASSGRLAQTGELFF | TGTGCCAGCAGTGGACGACTAGCGCAAACCGGGGAGCTGTTTTTT
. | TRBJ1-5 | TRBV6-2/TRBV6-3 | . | CASSYSTSSYSNQPQHF | TGTGCCAGCAGTTACTCGACTTCGTCTTATAGCAATCAGCCCCAGCATTTT
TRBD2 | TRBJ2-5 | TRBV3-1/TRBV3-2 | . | CASSQGTGTSGKTQYF | TGTGCCAGCAGCCAAGGGACCGGGACTAGTGGAAAGACCCAGTACTTC
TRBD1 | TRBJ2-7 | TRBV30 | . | CAWRDRIEQYF | TGTGCCTGGAGGGACAGGATCGAGCAGTACTTC
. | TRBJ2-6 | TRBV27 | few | CASSYRVQGASGANVLTF | TGTGCCAGCAGCTACAGGGTGCAGGGAGCCTCTGGGGCCAACGTCCTGACTTTC
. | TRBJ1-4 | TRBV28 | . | CASGVGGATNEKLFF | TGTGCCAGCGGGGTGGGAGGTGCAACTAATGAAAAACTGTTTTTT
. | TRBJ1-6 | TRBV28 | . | CASSLSSSYNSPLHF | TGTGCCAGCAGTCTTAGTAGCTCCTATAATTCACCCCTCCACTTT
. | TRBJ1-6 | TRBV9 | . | CASSGPGVPSYNSPLHF | TGTGCCAGCAGCGGCCCAGGGGTTCCCTCCTATAATTCACCCCTCCACTTT
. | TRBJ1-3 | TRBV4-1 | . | CASSQTLTGPGNTIYF | TGCGCCAGCAGCCAGACATTAACTGGCCCTGGAAACACCATATATTTT
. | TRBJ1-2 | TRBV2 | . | CASSVRYGYTF | TGTGCCAGCAGTGTACGGTATGGCTACACCTTC
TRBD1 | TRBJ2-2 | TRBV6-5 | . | CASSRTGDTGELFF | TGTGCCAGCAGTAGGACAGGGGACACCGGGGAGCTGTTTTTT
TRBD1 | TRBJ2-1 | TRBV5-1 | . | CASSHGGQGIYNEQFF | TGCGCCAGCAGCCATGGAGGACAGGGGATCTACAATGAGCAGTTCTTC
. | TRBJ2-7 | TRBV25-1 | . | CASTGEREQYF | TGTGCCAGCACGGGGGAGAGGGAGCAGTACTTC
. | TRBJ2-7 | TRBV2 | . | CASSSQQGRPGEQYF | TGTGCCAGCAGCAGCCAACAGGGGAGGCCTGGCGAGCAGTACTTC
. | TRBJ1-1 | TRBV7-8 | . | CASSLKPDSEAFF | TGTGCCAGCAGCTTGAAACCTGACAGCGAAGCTTTCTTT